The 14 T cell receptor beta chains in this list originate from one sample, sequenced in a study of early T cells in non-severe SARS-CoV-2 infection. Each CDR3 protein gets one entry after TCRdb re-called the 5' RACE reads with MiXCR. Of under 60,000 distinct CDR3 sequences in the sample, approximately 9.7% were seen once. The sequencing input was whole blood. Receptors were obtained from an adult who was a healthcare worker with PCR-confirmed SARS-CoV-2 infection or an uninfected control (not recorded which).

The chain employs TRBV2 and TRBJ2-3, with D possibly TRBD1 on 6 matching bases. In germline, CDR1 is SNHLY, CDR2 FYNNEI. This CDR3 is built from 14 residues. Trimming removed 6 bases from V and 2 bases from J, with 12 bases in between. CDR3 DNA: TGTGCCAGCAGCTACCGGGACAACACAGATACGCAGTATTTT. As protein: CASSYRDNTDTQYF.

The chain carries TRBV20-1 and TRBJ2-5; D perhaps matches TRBD2 (6 bases). The CDR3 spans 13 residues. The germline V gene has CDR1 DFQATT and CDR2 SNEGSKA (reference sequence). Trimming took off 5 bases at V and 0 bases at J, with 10 bases between the two ends. The CDR3 here is CSARDFNQETQYF. In DNA, the CDR3 is TGCAGTGCTCGGGACTTCAACCAAGAGACCCAGTACTTC.

This clonotype was detected many times. The chain employs TRBV5-1 and TRBJ2-6; D is undetermined. Trimming pared 5 bases from V and 1 base from J, leaving 10 bases between. The CDR3 sequence is 15 residues long. Germline loops: CDR1 SGHRS, CDR2 YFSETQ. The CDR3 bases are TGCGCCAGCAGTTTCAGGAAATCTGGGGCCAACGTCCTGACTTTC. Amino acid sequence: CASSFRKSGANVLTF.

This clonotype was detected a few times. V gene TRBV18 combines with J gene TRBJ1-2, with D unresolved. The CDR3 runs to 15 residues. Germline assignment: CDR1 KGHSH and CDR2 LQKENI. The V and J ends lost 0 bases and 2 bases respectively, with 10 bases between them. For the CDR3, the DNA is TGTGCCAGCTCACCACCGGGAAACCGAAACTATGGCTACACCTTC. Its protein product is CASSPPGNRNYGYTF. Full variable domain (missing parts from reference TRBV18 and TRBJ1-2): NAGVMQNPRHLVRRRGQEARLRCSPMKGHSHVYWYRQLPEEGLKFMVYLQKENIIDESGMPKERFSAEFPKEGPSILRIQQVVRGDSAAYFCASSPPGNRNYGYTFGSGTRLTVV.

This clonotype came up a few times. For the CDR3, the DNA is TGTGCCAGCAGCCAAGGACGAGAGGGCTACACCTTC. This encodes CASSQGREGYTF. The rearrangement links TRBV14 to TRBJ1-2; D is uncertain. CDR3 length equals 12 residues. CDR1 and CDR2 (germline): SGHDN, FVKESK. Between the trimmed V and J ends, which lost 1 base and 8 bases, there was a span of 8 bases. The full variable domain, with the rest looked up from reference TRBV14 and TRBJ1-2, is EAGVTQFPSHSVIEKGQTVTLRCDPISGHDNLYWYRRVMGKEIKFLLHFVKESKQDESGMPNNRFLAERTGGTYSTLKVQPAELEDSGVYFCASSQGREGYTFGSGTRLTVV.

This clonotype was observed a handful of times. The chain combines TRBV29-1 with TRBJ1-2; D might be TRBD1 (6 bases). From germline, CDR1 is SQVTM and CDR2 ANQGSEA. The CDR3 is 13 amino acids. The V end was cut by 2 bases, the J end by 7 bases, with 14 bases between. The CDR3 loop reads CSVETRTVGGYTF. DNA for the CDR3: TGCAGCGTTGAAACCCGGACAGTGGGTGGCTACACCTTC.

The sample holds a few counts of this clonotype. V usage is TRBV30 and J usage is TRBJ1-2, with 7 positions matching TRBD1. The ends lost 0 bases at V and 7 bases at J; junction bases unmatched: 5. Germline V gene sequence: CDR1 GTSNPN, CDR2 SVGIG (reference sequence). The CDR3 is 13 amino acids. CDR3 nucleotide sequence: TGTGCCTGGAGTGTACTGACAGGGCCTGGCTACACCTTC. Its protein is CAWSVLTGPGYTF.

Here the CDR3 reads CASRGGWTDTQYF. The CDR3 DNA follows: TGTGCCAGCCGAGGGGGTTGGACAGATACGCAGTATTTT. The chain combines TRBV11-1 with TRBJ2-3, with D possibly matching TRBD1 (6 bases). From germline, CDR1 is SGHAT and CDR2 FQDESV (reference sequence). CDR3 length equals 13 residues. Between the trimmed V and J ends, which lost 8 bases and 3 bases, there was a span of 12 bases. The entire variable domain, with the rest obtained from reference TRBV11-1 and TRBJ2-3, is as follows: EAEVAQSPRYKITEKSQAVAFWCDPISGHATLYWYRQILGQGPELLVQFQDESVVDDSQLPKDRFSAERLKGVDSTLKIQPAELGDSAMYLCASRGGWTDTQYFGPGTRLTVL.

This clonotype was found many times. The chain carries TRBV19 and TRBJ2-4, with D tentatively TRBD1 (7 bases). Trimming removed 4 bases from V and 4 bases from J, with 20 bases in between. This CDR3 is 17 amino acids long. Germline V CDR1 and CDR2: LNHDA, SQIVND (reference sequence). The CDR3 bases are TGTGCCAGTAGTACCGCGGGACAGCTCTTAGCAAAAAACATTCAGTACTTC. Translated: CASSTAGQLLAKNIQYF.

The chain employs TRBV5-1 and TRBJ2-1; 7 nucleotides line up with TRBD2. The CDR3 has 15 amino acids. Germline V lookup: CDR1 SGHRS, CDR2 YFSETQ. The J segment lost 8 bases and the V segment lost 4 bases, leaving 12 bases of the junction unmatched. The chain's CDR3 is CASSIGTTSNDEQFF. In nucleotides, the CDR3 is TGCGCCAGCAGCATCGGGACTACCTCCAATGATGAGCAGTTCTTC.

The genes are TRBV30 and TRBJ1-5, with D possibly matching TRBD1 (5 bases). V was cut by 2 bases and J by 6 bases, with 11 bases left in between. Germline loops: CDR1 GTSNPN, CDR2 SVGIG (reference sequence). This CDR3 contains 13 residues. The CDR3 region is CAWSLAGSQPQHF. The CDR3 bases are TGTGCCTGGAGTCTTGCAGGGTCTCAGCCCCAGCATTTT. Based on the CDR3 plus reference TRBV30 and TRBJ1-5, the full variable domain is SQTIHQWPATLVQPVGSPLSLECTVEGTSNPNLYWYRQAAGRGLQLLFYSVGIGQISSEVPQNLSASRPQDRQFILSSKKLLLSDSGFYLCAWSLAGSQPQHFGDGTRLSIL.

This clonotype was found a few times. This chain uses TRBV27 with TRBJ1-1; TRBD1 matches at 9 bases. The CDR3 consists of 14 residues. From germline, CDR1 is MNHEY and CDR2 SMNVEV (reference sequence). V lost 5 bases and J lost 1; bases outside the gene matches: 2. The CDR3 is CASSKGQGNTEAFF. The CDR3 DNA follows: TGTGCCAGCAGTAAGGGACAGGGGAACACTGAAGCTTTCTTT.

In this sample, this clonotype turned up many times. This rearrangement joins TRBV20-1 to TRBJ2-1; TRBD1 matches at 7 bases. The germline CDR1 and CDR2 sequences are DFQATT and SNEGSKA (reference sequence). This CDR3 region has 11 residues. With V trimmed by 6 bases and J by 10 bases, 6 bases remained unmatched. The CDR3: CSAPRGSEQFF. The CDR3, as DNA: TGCAGTGCCCCCAGGGGGAGCGAGCAGTTCTTC.

This clonotype was detected a few times. The chain couples TRBV12-3 or TRBV12-4 to TRBJ2-2, with 8 bases that match TRBD2. The CDR3 is made up of 15 amino acids. V lost 6 bases and J lost 0; bases outside the gene matches: 3. CDR3: CASRETSANTGELFF. The CDR3 DNA reads TGTGCCAGCAGGGAGACTAGCGCGAACACCGGGGAGCTGTTTTTT.